Listed below are T cell receptor beta chains from one sample, sequenced in a study of T cell repertoires in cytomegalovirus infection. MiXCR was run by TCRdb on the reads, yielding one entry per CDR3 protein. The repertoire holds about 130,000 distinct CDR3 sequences, with roughly 9% as singletons. Sequencing input: PBMCs. Every receptor here comes from a human donor in good health (CMV status not recorded). Some clones in this sample may be carry-over from other donors' samples. Both conserved end residues are part of each CDR3. A D gene is named only where the DNA matches it firmly. Expanded clones are given a class, and other clones once, few, many or no size at all.

size: many
V: TRBV19
D: -
J: TRBJ2-1
CDR3: CASSKTELGFF
DNA: TGTGCCAGTAGCAAGACAGAGTTGGGGTTCTTC

size: -
V: TRBV2
D: -
J: TRBJ2-2
CDR3: CATRRRVTGELFF
DNA: TGTGCCACACGACGGCGAGTCACCGGGGAGCTGTTTTTT

size: -
V: TRBV5-1
D: TRBD2
J: TRBJ2-3
CDR3: CASSPGLAGGPSQYF
DNA: TGCGCCAGCAGCCCGGGACTAGCGGGGGGGCCATCGCAGTATTTT

size: many
V: TRBV7-2
D: -
J: TRBJ2-1
CDR3: CASSLVVAEQFF
DNA: TGTGCCAGCAGCTTAGTTGTGGCGGAGCAGTTCTTC

size: -
V: TRBV6-8
D: -
J: TRBJ2-2
CDR3: CASSYSAGARTGELFF
DNA: TGTGCCAGCAGTTACTCGGCGGGGGCCCGCACCGGGGAGCTGTTTTTT

size: few
V: TRBV18
D: -
J: TRBJ2-6
CDR3: CASSPTGPGANVLTF
DNA: TGTGCCAGCTCACCGACAGGACCTGGGGCCAACGTCCTGACTTTC

size: many
V: TRBV12-3/TRBV12-4
D: -
J: TRBJ2-1
CDR3: CASTPRGQGPNEQFF
DNA: TGTGCCAGCACCCCCCGAGGGCAGGGTCCCAATGAGCAGTTCTTC

size: many
V: TRBV29-1
D: -
J: TRBJ1-6
CDR3: CSVETGYNSPLHF
DNA: TGCAGCGTTGAAACAGGCTATAATTCACCCCTCCACTTT

size: many
V: TRBV7-2
D: -
J: TRBJ2-5
CDR3: CASSFRADGETQYF
DNA: TGTGCCAGCAGCTTCCGGGCCGACGGAGAGACCCAGTACTTC

size: many
V: TRBV2
D: TRBD1
J: TRBJ2-7
CDR3: CASFPTRAGGNEQYF
DNA: TGTGCCAGCTTCCCAACCCGGGCAGGGGGTAACGAGCAGTACTTC

size: many
V: TRBV19
D: -
J: TRBJ1-3
CDR3: CASSIVGIGSGNTIYF
DNA: TGTGCCAGTAGTATAGTCGGTATCGGCTCTGGAAACACCATATATTTT

size: few
V: TRBV29-1
D: TRBD1
J: TRBJ2-2
CDR3: CSVLTRGRNTGELFF
DNA: TGCAGCGTCTTGACCAGGGGGAGGAACACCGGGGAGCTGTTTTTT

size: -
V: TRBV12-3/TRBV12-4
D: -
J: TRBJ1-3
CDR3: CASSCLGGTRIARNTIYF
DNA: TGTGCCAGCAGTTGCCTCGGTGGGACTAGAATTGCGAGAAACACCATATATTTT

size: -
V: TRBV2
D: -
J: TRBJ2-1
CDR3: CASSRDATPPAEQFF
DNA: TGTGCCAGCAGCCGGGACGCTACCCCCCCGGCTGAGCAGTTCTTC

size: many
V: TRBV2
D: TRBD1
J: TRBJ1-1
CDR3: CASTKGAGNTEAFF
DNA: TGTGCCAGCACTAAGGGGGCGGGAAACACTGAAGCTTTCTTT

size: few
V: TRBV20-1
D: TRBD1
J: TRBJ1-2
CDR3: CSARDTTDRGLYTF
DNA: TGCAGTGCTAGAGATACCACCGACAGGGGCCTCTACACCTTC

size: many
V: TRBV7-3
D: -
J: TRBJ1-1
CDR3: CASSQAGHTEAFF
DNA: TGTGCCAGCAGCCAGGCAGGGCACACTGAAGCTTTCTTT

size: -
V: TRBV2
D: -
J: TRBJ2-5
CDR3: CATGLSETQYF
DNA: TGTGCCACTGGACTCTCGGAGACCCAGTACTTC

size: -
V: TRBV3-1
D: -
J: TRBJ1-1
CDR3: CASSRPTANEAFF
DNA: TGTGCCAGCAGCCGGCCGACAGCCAATGAAGCTTTCTTT

size: -
V: TRBV20-1
D: -
J: TRBJ1-1
CDR3: CSARDMKQNTEAFF
DNA: TGCAGTGCTAGAGATATGAAACAGAACACTGAAGCTTTCTTT

size: many
V: TRBV11-3
D: -
J: TRBJ2-3
CDR3: CASSSDGSYTDTQYF
DNA: TGTGCCAGCAGCTCGGACGGATCATACACAGATACGCAGTATTTT

size: many
V: TRBV7-6
D: -
J: TRBJ1-4
CDR3: CASSFGTSTNEKLFF
DNA: TGTGCCAGCAGCTTCGGGACCTCAACTAATGAAAAACTGTTTTTT

size: many
V: TRBV7-3
D: TRBD1
J: TRBJ1-1
CDR3: CASSSGQGARTEAFF
DNA: TGTGCCAGCAGCTCAGGACAGGGGGCACGCACTGAAGCTTTCTTT

size: few
V: TRBV18
D: -
J: TRBJ2-1
CDR3: CASSPDGFSYNEQFF
DNA: TGTGCCAGCTCACCCGACGGGTTCTCCTACAATGAGCAGTTCTTC

size: -
V: TRBV20-1
D: TRBD2
J: TRBJ2-7
CDR3: CSARDMGGGYEQYF
DNA: TGCAGTGCTAGAGATATGGGCGGGGGGTACGAGCAGTACTTC

size: -
V: TRBV7-5
D: -
J: TRBJ1-5
CDR3: CISVPEAYFGYQPQHF
DNA: -

size: many
V: TRBV7-8
D: -
J: TRBJ1-6
CDR3: CASSLEGRGSSYNSPLHF
DNA: TGTGCCAGCAGCTTAGAGGGCAGGGGCAGCTCCTATAATTCACCCCTCCACTTT

size: many
V: TRBV20-1
D: -
J: TRBJ2-7
CDR3: CSARAGAHPTSEQYF
DNA: TGCAGTGCTAGGGCGGGGGCCCATCCAACGTCCGAGCAGTACTTC

size: many
V: TRBV20-1
D: TRBD2
J: TRBJ2-3
CDR3: CSASEGRADTQYF
DNA: TGCAGTGCTAGTGAGGGGAGGGCAGATACGCAGTATTTT

size: few
V: TRBV2
D: -
J: TRBJ1-4
CDR3: CAGGLLDEKLFF
DNA: TGTGCCGGGGGGTTGTTGGATGAAAAACTGTTTTTT

size: many
V: TRBV20-1
D: -
J: TRBJ2-1
CDR3: CSARDLGGSSYNEQFF
DNA: TGCAGTGCTAGAGATCTGGGGGGAAGCTCCTACAATGAGCAGTTCTTC

size: few
V: TRBV28
D: TRBD1
J: TRBJ2-7
CDR3: CASSPGQGPVEQYF
DNA: TGTGCCAGCAGCCCTGGACAGGGGCCCGTGGAGCAGTACTTC

size: many
V: TRBV7-9
D: -
J: TRBJ1-6
CDR3: CASSLKAGNSPLHF
DNA: TGTGCCAGCAGCCTCAAAGCGGGGAATTCACCCCTCCACTTT

size: -
V: TRBV20-1
D: -
J: TRBJ1-4
CDR3: CSALGGETNEKLFF
DNA: TGCAGTGCCCTGGGCGGGGAAACTAATGAAAAACTGTTTTTT

size: many
V: TRBV2
D: -
J: TRBJ2-6
CDR3: CASREDNSGANVLTF
DNA: TGTGCCAGCAGAGAGGACAACTCTGGGGCCAACGTCCTGACTTTC

size: many
V: TRBV19
D: TRBD1
J: TRBJ1-1
CDR3: CASSLQGSGTEAFF
DNA: TGTGCCAGTAGCTTACAGGGGAGCGGCACTGAAGCTTTCTTT

size: many
V: TRBV7-9
D: TRBD1
J: TRBJ1-6
CDR3: CASSATGSPNSPLHF
DNA: TGTGCCAGCAGCGCGACAGGGTCCCCCAATTCACCCCTCCACTTT

size: few
V: TRBV5-3
D: -
J: TRBJ2-7
CDR3: CASSLFNYEQYF
DNA: TGTGCCAGCAGCTTGTTTAACTACGAGCAGTACTTC

size: many
V: TRBV7-2
D: -
J: TRBJ2-7
CDR3: CASSLLAVGSGEQYF
DNA: TGTGCCAGCAGCTTACTGGCCGTAGGGTCGGGCGAGCAGTACTTC

size: -
V: TRBV28
D: -
J: TRBJ2-5
CDR3: CASSSPGDSGSETQYF
DNA: TGTGCCAGCAGTTCTCCGGGGGACTCGGGTAGCGAGACCCAGTACTTC

size: many
V: TRBV12-3/TRBV12-4
D: -
J: TRBJ2-7
CDR3: CASSLGVSYEQYF
DNA: TGTGCCAGCAGTTTAGGAGTCTCCTACGAGCAGTACTTC